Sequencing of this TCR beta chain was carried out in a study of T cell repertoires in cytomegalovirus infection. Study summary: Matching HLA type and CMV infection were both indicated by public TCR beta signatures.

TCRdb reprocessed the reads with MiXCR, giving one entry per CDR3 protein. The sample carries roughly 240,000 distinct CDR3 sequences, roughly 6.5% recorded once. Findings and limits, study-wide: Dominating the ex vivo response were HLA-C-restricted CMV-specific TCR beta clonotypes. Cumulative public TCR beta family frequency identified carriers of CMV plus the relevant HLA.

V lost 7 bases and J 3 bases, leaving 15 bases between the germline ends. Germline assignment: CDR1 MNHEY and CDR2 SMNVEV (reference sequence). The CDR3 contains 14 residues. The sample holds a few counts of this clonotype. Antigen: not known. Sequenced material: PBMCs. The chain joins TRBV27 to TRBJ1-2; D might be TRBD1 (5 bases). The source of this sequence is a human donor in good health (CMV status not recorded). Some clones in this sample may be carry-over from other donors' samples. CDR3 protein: CASNSRGPDYGYTF. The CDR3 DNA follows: TGTGCCAGCAACTCAAGGGGACCTGACTATGGCTACACCTTC.